The next 21 T cell receptor beta chains were all read from a single sample in a study of cytomegalovirus exposure and HLA in healthy donors. The primer mix had 60 Vbeta and 13 Jbeta primers. Data came from immunoSEQ multiplex PCR; TCRdb stores just in-frame clones and leaves some out. Among roughly 200,000 clones listed, just over 75% were seen once. The source material was PBMCs. The receptors come from a man younger than 30 in good health and CMV-seronegative.

This clone was seen only once. The gene calls are TRBV2 and TRBJ2-5, with a tentative D call TRBD2 (6 bases). The V end lost 6 bases, the J end lost 5 bases, and 19 bases lay between the germline ends. This CDR3 spans 15 amino acids. Germline V CDR1 and CDR2: SNHLY, FYNNEI. CDR3 bases: TGTGCCAGCAGGGGGGGAGCCGGAGAGCTGGAGACCCAGTACTTC. Amino acids: CASRGGAGELETQYF.

The genes are TRBV5-6 and TRBJ1-5; no definite D call. Trimming took 1 base from V and 3 from J, leaving 11 bases between them. Germline CDR1 SGHDT, CDR2 YYEEEE. The CDR3 runs 15 residues. CDR3 nucleotides: TGTGCCAGCAGCTTGAGGTCGGGAACCAATCAGCCCCAGCATTTT. This translates into CASSLRSGTNQPQHF. The variable domain in full, completed from reference TRBV5-6 and TRBJ1-5, reads DAGVTQSPTHLIKTRGQQVTLRCSPKSGHDTVSWYQQALGQGPQFIFQYYEEEERQRGNFPDRFSGHQFPNYSSELNVNALLLGDSALYLCASSLRSGTNQPQHFGDGTRLSIL.

The rearrangement joins TRBV18 to TRBJ2-5, with D hard to call. V lost 6 bases, J lost 1 base, and 6 bases lay in between. Germline V gives CDR1 KGHSH, CDR2 LQKENI. The CDR3 has 12 residues. CDR3 sequence reads: CASSAAQETQYF. DNA of the CDR3: TGTGCCAGCTCGGCGGCCCAAGAGACCCAGTACTTC.

V is TRBV5-1 and J is TRBJ2-7; D possibly corresponds to TRBD1 (5 bases). CDR3 length: 15 residues. The germline CDR1 and CDR2 sequences are SGHRS and YFSETQ. V was cut by 2 bases and J by 3 bases, with 15 bases left in between. CDR3 sequence reads: CASSFLVGRNYEQYF. The CDR3 DNA reads as TGCGCCAGCAGCTTTTTAGTGGGGCGGAACTACGAGCAGTACTTC.

The V gene is TRBV27, the J gene TRBJ1-4; D is unclear. Germline assignment: CDR1 MNHEY and CDR2 SMNVEV (reference sequence). The CDR3 has 15 residues. V lost 3 bases, J lost 7 bases, and 15 bases lay in between. CDR3 coding DNA: TGTGCCAGCAGTTTTAGTATTGGGTCAGGTGAAAAACTGTTTTTT. This encodes CASSFSIGSGEKLFF.

V gene TRBV30 combines with J gene TRBJ1-2; D is undetermined. The germline CDR1 and CDR2 sequences are GTSNPN and SVGIG (reference sequence). The CDR3 is 13 residues long. The ends were cut back, 2 bases at V and 8 bases at J, with 15 bases in the middle. In nucleotides, the CDR3 is TGTGCCTGGAGTCAGTCTCACGGGGAGGGCTACACCTTC. Translation: CAWSQSHGEGYTF.

This clone appeared a few times. The V and J genes are TRBV2 and TRBJ2-3; D is unclear. V gave up 5 bases and J gave up 4 bases, with 16 bases separating them. The germline gives CDR1 SNHLY, CDR2 FYNNEI. The length of the CDR3 is 15 residues. This chain's CDR3 is CASSQGMLRADTQYF. For the CDR3, the DNA is TGTGCCAGCAGTCAAGGAATGCTCCGCGCAGATACGCAGTATTTT. Full variable domain (missing parts from reference TRBV2 and TRBJ2-3): EPEVTQTPSHQVTQMGQEVILRCVPISNHLYFYWYRQILGQKVEFLVSFYNNEISEKSEIFDDQFSVERPDGSNFTLKIRSTKLEDSAMYFCASSQGMLRADTQYFGPGTRLTVL.

J is TRBJ2-3 and V is TRBV9; possible D gene TRBD1, 6 bases. Germline-derived CDR1 and CDR2 are SGDLS and YYNGEE. The CDR3 spans 15 residues. The ends were cut back, 2 bases at V and 5 bases at J, with 15 bases in the middle. CDR3 nucleotide sequence: TGTGCCAGCAGCGTGACAGGTCCTCGCGGAGATACGCAGTATTTT. It encodes CASSVTGPRGDTQYF.

The V call is TRBV6-5, the J call TRBJ1-4, with 8 bases fitting TRBD1. With V trimmed by 6 bases and J by 8 bases, 11 bases remained unmatched. The CDR3 sequence is 15 residues long. Germline values: CDR1 MNHEY, CDR2 SVGAGI. The CDR3 nucleotides are TGTGCCAGCAGCCCCAGGGGGCACGCATCAGAAAAACTGTTTTTT. Amino acids: CASSPRGHASEKLFF.

The genes are TRBV2 and TRBJ2-7, with D possibly TRBD1 on 7 matching bases. Per germline, CDR1 SNHLY and CDR2 FYNNEI. The CDR3 runs to 15 residues. V was pared by 6 bases and J by 4 bases, with 19 bases between. CDR3 sequence reads: CASSVYRGLRYEQYF. The CDR3 DNA follows: TGTGCCAGCAGCGTTTACAGGGGACTCCGTTACGAGCAGTACTTC.

This clone has only one observation. The chain combines TRBV5-8 with TRBJ2-7; D is uncertain. The CDR3 is 15 residues long. V was shortened by 2 bases and J by 1 base, with 13 bases between the two germline ends. CDR1 and CDR2 (germline): SGHTS, YDEGEE. The CDR3 bases are TGTGCCAGCAGCTTTTATATCGACAAATCCTACGAGCAGTACTTC. This encodes CASSFYIDKSYEQYF.

J is TRBJ2-7 and V is TRBV7-8; the match to TRBD2 covers 12 bases. The CDR3 is made up of 19 amino acids. Looked up from germline, CDR1 is SGHVS and CDR2 is FQNEAQ. With V trimmed by 4 bases and J by 0 bases, 13 bases remained unmatched. DNA of the CDR3: TGTGCCAGCAGCTCCCCATGGACTAGCGGGATGGACGACTCCTACGAGCAGTACTTC. The encoded protein is CASSSPWTSGMDDSYEQYF.

The V gene is TRBV6-6, the J gene TRBJ1-1, with a tentative D call TRBD1 (5 bases). Looked up from germline, CDR1 is MNHNY and CDR2 is SVGAGI (reference sequence). CDR3 length: 13 amino acids. V dropped 6 bases and J dropped 4 bases, with 12 bases sitting between them. This CDR3 reads CASSPTGGTEAFF. The CDR3 bases are TGTGCCAGCAGCCCCACGGGGGGCACTGAAGCTTTCTTT.

There are a few counts of this clone. The chain employs TRBV25-1 and TRBJ1-2; 7 bases are a match to TRBD1. The CDR3 sequence is 13 residues long. V trimming: 4 bases; J trimming: 8 bases; junction bases outside the gene matches: 7. Germline V CDR1 and CDR2: MGHDK, SYGVNS. The CDR3 DNA follows: TGTGCCAGCAGTGGACAACAGGGGCGAGGCTACACCTTC. Protein product: CASSGQQGRGYTF.

The chain uses TRBV5-8 and TRBJ2-4; D may be TRBD1 (6 bases). Trimming pared 4 bases from V and 5 bases from J, leaving 16 bases between. Germline assignment: CDR1 SGHTS and CDR2 YDEGEE. The CDR3 covers 15 residues. The DNA for the CDR3 is TGTGCCAGCAGCAGGGGGTTAGAGGGACAAAACATTCAGTACTTC. It encodes CASSRGLEGQNIQYF.

CDR3 amino acids: CASSLEGRGNTEAFF. DNA of the CDR3: TGTGCCAGCAGCTTGGAAGGCAGGGGGAACACTGAAGCTTTCTTT. The chain recombines TRBV5-8 with TRBJ1-1, with a tentative D call TRBD1 (6 bases). Germline CDR1 is SGHTS and CDR2 is YDEGEE. V gave up 0 bases and J gave up 1 base, with 10 bases separating them. The CDR3 runs 15 residues.

This clone has just a few counts. The rearrangement links TRBV27 to TRBJ2-7; TRBD2 matches 13 bases. V lost 5 bases to trimming and J lost 3 bases; unmatched junction nucleotides: 16. This CDR3 comprises 19 residues. Germline V gives CDR1 MNHEY, CDR2 SMNVEV (reference sequence). The CDR3 coding sequence is TGTGCCAGCAGTGCCGGACAGCCAAGGACTAGCGGGAGTATCTACGAGCAGTACTTC. Translating it yields CASSAGQPRTSGSIYEQYF.

The chain carries TRBV18 and TRBJ1-4; D is unresolved. In germline, CDR1 is KGHSH, CDR2 LQKENI. Deletions cut 1 base from V and 8 bases from J, with 14 bases between. This CDR3 has 15 residues. The CDR3 sequence: CASSPLGPDPEKLFF. The CDR3 DNA reads as TGTGCCAGCTCACCACTGGGCCCCGACCCAGAAAAACTGTTTTTT.

In its sample, this clone was seen once. The chain recombines TRBV19 with TRBJ1-2; TRBD1 agrees at 10 bases. Per germline, CDR1 LNHDA and CDR2 SQIVND (reference sequence). V gave up 8 bases and J gave up 6 bases; unmatched junction bases: 9. The CDR3 contains 14 residues. Here the CDR3 reads CASQTGGASNGYTF. The CDR3 nucleotides are TGTGCCAGTCAGACAGGGGGCGCTTCTAATGGCTACACCTTC.

The V gene is TRBV19, the J gene TRBJ2-2; possible D gene TRBD2, 5 bases. The V gene's germline CDR1 is LNHDA and CDR2 SQIVND (reference sequence). V lost 5 bases, J lost 3 bases, and 10 bases lay in between. The CDR3 runs 14 residues. This CDR3 is CASSRRTYTGELFF. Here the CDR3 DNA reads TGTGCCAGTAGTCGAAGGACTTACACCGGGGAGCTGTTTTTT. Variable domain in full (rest from reference TRBV19 and TRBJ2-2): DGGITQSPKYLFRKEGQNVTLSCEQNLNHDAMYWYRQDPGQGLRLIYYSQIVNDFQKGDIAEGYSVSREKKESFPLTVTSAQKNPTAFYLCASSRRTYTGELFFGEGSRLTVL.

The chain has TRBV28 and TRBJ2-7; 9 bases line up with TRBD1. CDR1 is MDHEN, CDR2 SYDVKM, per germline. V shed 3 bases, J shed 4 bases, and the junction held 19 bases outside the gene matches. This CDR3 is built from 19 residues. The CDR3 coding sequence is TGTGCCAGCAGTTTCTCTCAGAATTTGAAGGGGACAGGGTATTACGAGCAGTACTTC. Translation gives CASSFSQNLKGTGYYEQYF.